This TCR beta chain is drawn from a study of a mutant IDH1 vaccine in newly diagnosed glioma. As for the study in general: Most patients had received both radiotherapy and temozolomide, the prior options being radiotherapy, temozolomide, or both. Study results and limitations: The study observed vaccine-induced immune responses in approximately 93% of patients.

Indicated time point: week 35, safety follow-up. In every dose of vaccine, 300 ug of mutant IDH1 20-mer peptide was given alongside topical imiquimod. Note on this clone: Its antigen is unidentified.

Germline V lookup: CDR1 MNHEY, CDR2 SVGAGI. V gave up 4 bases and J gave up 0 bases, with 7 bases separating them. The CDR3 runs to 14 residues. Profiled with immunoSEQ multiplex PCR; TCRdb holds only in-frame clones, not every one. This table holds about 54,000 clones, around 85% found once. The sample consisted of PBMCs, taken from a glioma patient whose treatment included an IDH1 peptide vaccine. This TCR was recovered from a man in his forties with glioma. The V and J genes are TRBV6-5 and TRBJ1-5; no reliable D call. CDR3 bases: TGTGCCAGCAGTTCAGGCTATAGCAATCAGCCCCAGCATTTT. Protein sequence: CASSSGYSNQPQHF.